This T cell receptor (beta chain) was found in a study of shared T cell receptors in the human thymus. A single count supports this clone. V lost 0 bases and J lost 0; bases outside the gene matches: 4. The CDR3 is 17 residues long. Germline CDR1 and CDR2: SGHDT and YYEEEE. Data came from immunoSEQ multiplex PCR; TCRdb stores just in-frame clones and leaves some out. The sample contains hundreds of thousands of clones, 87% of which appear only once. Another study also made use of these data, one on human thymus T cells. From that report: Thymic resections from corrective heart surgery supplied the tissue. Apparent bias marked the V and J gene usage of thymic and blood repertoires. A high degree of thymic repertoire overlap among unrelated individuals was reported in related research.

This sequence was found in a boy under two years old with a congenital heart defect. Sequencing was performed on thymocytes. V and J are TRBV5-6 and TRBJ2-3; 10 bases fit TRBD2. CDR3 nucleotide sequence: TGTGCCAGCAGCTTGGAGTCTAGCGGGAGAAGCACAGATACGCAGTATTTT. This codes for CASSLESSGRSTDTQYF.